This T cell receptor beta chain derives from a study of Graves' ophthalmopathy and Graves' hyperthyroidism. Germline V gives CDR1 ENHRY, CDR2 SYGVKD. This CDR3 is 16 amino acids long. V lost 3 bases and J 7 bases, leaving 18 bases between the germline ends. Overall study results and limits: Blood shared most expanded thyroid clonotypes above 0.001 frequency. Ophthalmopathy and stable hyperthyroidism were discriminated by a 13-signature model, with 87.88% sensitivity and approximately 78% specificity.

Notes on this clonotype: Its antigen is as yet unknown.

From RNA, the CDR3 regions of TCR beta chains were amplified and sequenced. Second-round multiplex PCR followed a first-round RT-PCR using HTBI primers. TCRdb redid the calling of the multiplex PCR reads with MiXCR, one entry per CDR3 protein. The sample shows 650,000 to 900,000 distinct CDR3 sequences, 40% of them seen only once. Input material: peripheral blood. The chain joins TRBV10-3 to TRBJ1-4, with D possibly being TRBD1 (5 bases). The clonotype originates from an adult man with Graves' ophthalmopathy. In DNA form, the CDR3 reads TGTGCCATCAGTGAATTCGCAGGGACCTATGGTGAAAAACTGTTTTTT. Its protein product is CAISEFAGTYGEKLFF.